Listed here are 14 T cell receptor beta chains from one sample, sequenced in a study of T cells in Graves' hyperthyroidism and ophthalmopathy (dated by TCRdb to between 2017 and 2020). The method behind the library was multiplex PCR. The listed sequencing device is Illumina HiSeq 2000. The TCR beta CDR3 regions were amplified from the RNA transcripts. A first-round RT-PCR of the TCR CDR3 used the HTBI primer set with the Qiagen OneStep RT-PCR kit. TCRdb reprocessed the public reads (quality trimming at Q25 with fastp, clone calling with MiXCR) and kept in-frame beta chains. Each record represents a unique CDR3 protein, reported with the most common genes and DNA among its rows. The sample records around 700,000 distinct CDR3 sequences, 18% of which are singletons. The ten largest clones represent 16% of the sample. Sequenced: blood. These receptors originate from a woman in her fifties or sixties with Graves' hyperthyroidism that later progressed to Graves' ophthalmopathy.

This clonotype was seen a few times. This rearrangement joins TRBV18 to TRBJ2-1, with D possibly called TRBD1 or TRBD2 (5 bases each). Per germline, CDR1 KGHSH and CDR2 LQKENI. Between the trimmed V and J ends, which lost 3 bases and 6 bases, there was a span of 15 bases. The length of the CDR3 is 15 residues. CDR3 in DNA: TGTGCCAGCTCACCCCGTTTGCAGGGAGTCAATGAGCAGTTCTTC. As protein: CASSPRLQGVNEQFF. Complete variable domain (other parts from reference TRBV18 and TRBJ2-1): NAGVMQNPRHLVRRRGQEARLRCSPMKGHSHVYWYRQLPEEGLKFMVYLQKENIIDESGMPKERFSAEFPKEGPSILRIQQVVRGDSAAYFCASSPRLQGVNEQFFGPGTRLTVL.

This clonotype has only a few counts. The V gene is TRBV20-1, the J gene TRBJ2-1; 9 positions match TRBD1. The V segment lost 2 bases and the J segment 6 bases; nucleotides outside the gene matches: 8. Germline assignment: CDR1 DFQATT and CDR2 SNEGSKA (reference sequence). The CDR3 is 15 residues long. Here the CDR3 DNA reads TGCAGTGCTAGACCAACCGGGACAGGGACCAATGAGCAGTTCTTC. Protein product: CSARPTGTGTNEQFF.

This clonotype was seen repeatedly, ten times or more. The V call is TRBV7-9, the J call TRBJ1-1, with D hard to call. V dropped 0 bases and J dropped 0 bases, with 20 bases sitting between them. Germline V CDR1 and CDR2: SEHNR, FQNEAQ (reference sequence). The length of the CDR3 is 19 residues. This chain's CDR3 is CASSLAGWVGLAMNTEAFF. The CDR3 bases are TGTGCCAGCAGCTTAGCAGGTTGGGTCGGTTTAGCCATGAACACTGAAGCTTTCTTT. Filled out from reference TRBV7-9 and TRBJ1-1, the complete variable domain reads DTGVSQNPRHKITKRGQNVTFRCDPISEHNRLYWYRQTLGQGPEFLTYFQNEAQLEKSRLLSDRFSAERPKGSFSTLEIQRTEQGDSAMYLCASSLAGWVGLAMNTEAFFGQGTRLTVV.

This clonotype has at least ten counts. J is TRBJ1-1 and V is TRBV12-3 or TRBV12-4; D is uncertain. V lost 3 bases to trimming and J lost 0 bases, with 11 bases between them. The CDR3 has 15 residues. DNA for the CDR3: TGTGCCAGCAGTTTGGATGGTCTAGTGAACACTGAAGCTTTCTTT. It yields the protein CASSLDGLVNTEAFF.

The rearrangement links TRBV10-3 to TRBJ2-1; no clear D gene. V was clipped by 9 bases and J by 8 bases, with 11 bases between them. The CDR3 is made up of 11 amino acids. The germline gives CDR1 ENHRY, CDR2 SYGVKD. This chain's CDR3 is CAIARLDEQFF. DNA for the CDR3: TGTGCCATTGCTAGACTTGATGAGCAGTTCTTC.

This clonotype has more than one count but fewer than ten. The CDR3 nucleotides are TGTGCCAGCATGCGGACTAGCGGGGACTCCTACGAGCAGTACTTC. Translated: CASMRTSGDSYEQYF. The chain joins TRBV5-6 to TRBJ2-7; 12 nucleotides match TRBD2. Germline loops: CDR1 SGHDT, CDR2 YYEEEE. The J segment lost 0 bases and the V segment lost 6 bases, leaving 4 bases of the junction unmatched. The CDR3 spans 15 residues.

This clonotype was detected a few times. The chain links TRBV15 to TRBJ1-2, with 9 nucleotides matching TRBD1. The CDR3 consists of 14 residues. The germline CDR1 and CDR2 sequences are LNHNV and YYDKDF (reference sequence). Trimming took 6 bases from V and 8 from J; bases not matched to a gene: 10. As DNA, the CDR3 is TGTGCCACCAGTCGGGACAGGGTGGCTCGGGGCTACACCTTC. It encodes CATSRDRVARGYTF.

In its sample, this clonotype was seen many times. The chain links TRBV20-1 to TRBJ2-1; 12 nucleotides align to TRBD2. The CDR3 runs 16 residues. CDR1 DFQATT and CDR2 SNEGSKA come from the germline V gene (reference sequence). V was clipped by 3 bases and J by 8 bases; unmatched bases: 11. The CDR3 sequence: CSARAGQTSGGHEQFF. The CDR3 DNA sequence: TGCAGTGCTAGGGCCGGCCAGACTAGCGGGGGTCATGAGCAGTTCTTC.

To note about this clonotype: Since a much larger clone is just one base distant, this may be a read error. The chain couples TRBV6-5 to TRBJ1-2; perhaps TRBD1 as D (5 bases). CDR3 length: 17 residues. CDR1 and CDR2 (germline): MNHEY, SVGAGI. V dropped 4 bases and J dropped 4 bases, with 22 bases sitting between them. Here the CDR3 reads CASSLRAGLGEGYGYTF. Written as DNA, the CDR3 is TGTGCCAGCAGTTTGCGGGCAGGCCTAGGGGAAGGCTATGGCTACACCTTC.

The rearrangement uses TRBV11-3 and TRBJ2-5; D might be TRBD1 (5 bases). With 6 bases removed from V and 2 bases from J, the gap between germline ends came to 13 bases. There are 14 residues in the CDR3. Germline CDR1 is SGHNT and CDR2 is YENEEA. CDR3 in DNA: TGTGCCAGCAGTCCAGGGCACCAGCAAGAGACCCAGTACTTC. This codes for CASSPGHQQETQYF. Based on the CDR3 plus reference TRBV11-3 and TRBJ2-5, the full variable domain is EAGVVQSPRYKIIEKKQPVAFWCNPISGHNTLYWYLQNLGQGPELLIRYENEEAVDDSQLPKDRFSAERLKGVDSTLKIQPAELGDSAVYLCASSPGHQQETQYFGPGTRLLVL.

This clonotype occurred many times. This rearrangement joins TRBV27 to TRBJ1-6; perhaps TRBD1 as D (6 bases). Trimming took off 2 bases at V and 9 bases at J, with 14 bases between the two ends. Germline V lookup: CDR1 MNHEY, CDR2 SMNVEV (reference sequence). The CDR3 runs 15 residues. CDR3 nucleotide sequence: TGTGCCAGCAGTTTAGTAAAGGCAGGGGCTTCACCCCTCCACTTT. As protein: CASSLVKAGASPLHF.

This clonotype has just a few counts. In nucleotides, the CDR3 is TGCAGCGCTGGGGCCCAAAGGAACACTGAAGCTTTCTTT. As protein: CSAGAQRNTEAFF. The chain employs TRBV20-1 and TRBJ1-1, with a tentative D call TRBD1 (5 bases). Germline V lookup: CDR1 DFQATT, CDR2 SNEGSKA (reference sequence). This CDR3 region has 13 residues.

This clonotype was seen many times. The V call is TRBV10-3, the J call TRBJ1-6; the D is unclear. CDR1 is ENHRY, CDR2 SYGVKD, per germline. Trimming removed 0 bases from V and 10 bases from J, with 10 bases in between. The CDR3 loop spans 14 amino acids. Here the CDR3 DNA reads TGTGCCATCAGTGAGTCGACCTGGTGGTCACCCCTCCACTTT. This translates into CAISESTWWSPLHF.

A few counts support this clonotype. The genes are TRBV5-4 and TRBJ2-3, with 7 bases lining up with TRBD1. Germline V gives CDR1 SGHNT, CDR2 YYREEE (reference sequence). V lost 5 bases to trimming and J lost 4 bases; unmatched junction nucleotides: 10. The CDR3 contains 15 residues. The CDR3 protein is CASRNYFDRADTQYF. Here the CDR3 DNA reads TGTGCCAGCAGAAATTACTTCGACAGGGCAGATACGCAGTATTTT.